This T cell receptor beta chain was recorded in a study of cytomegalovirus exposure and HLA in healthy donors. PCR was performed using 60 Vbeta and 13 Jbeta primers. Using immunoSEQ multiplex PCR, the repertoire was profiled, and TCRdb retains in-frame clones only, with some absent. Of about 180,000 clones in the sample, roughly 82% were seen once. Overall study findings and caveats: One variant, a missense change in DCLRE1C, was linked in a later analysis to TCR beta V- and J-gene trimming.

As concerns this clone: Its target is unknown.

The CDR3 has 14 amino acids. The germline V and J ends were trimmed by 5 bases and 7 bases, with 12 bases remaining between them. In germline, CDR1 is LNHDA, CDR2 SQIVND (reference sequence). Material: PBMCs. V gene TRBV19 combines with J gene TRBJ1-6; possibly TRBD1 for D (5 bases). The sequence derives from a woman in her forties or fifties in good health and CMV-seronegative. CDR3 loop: CASSAGRGNSPLHF. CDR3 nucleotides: TGTGCCAGTAGTGCGGGACGGGGGAATTCACCCCTCCACTTT.